Below, one T cell receptor (beta chain) is given with its context. As yet, its antigen is unknown. The trim removed 6 bases at V and 3 bases at J, leaving 4 bases unmatched. CDR1 and CDR2 from the germline V gene are DFQATT and SNEGSKA (reference sequence). CDR3 length: 13 residues. These data come from a study of T-cell memory formation after mild COVID-19. Study information: Across donors, TCR clusters were largely donor specific.

General observations from the study: A subset of responding clones appeared in pre-infection memory, suggesting cross-reactive memory joined.

Researchers used 5'RACE with constant-segment primers to make TCR alpha and TCR beta cDNA libraries that carry sample barcodes and UMIs. Each CDR3 protein gets one entry after TCRdb re-called the 5' RACE reads with MiXCR. The sample contains 130,000 to 150,000 distinct CDR3 sequences, roughly 21% of which appear only once. The TCR originated in an adult woman who had mild COVID-19 (a few samples of this study predate the infection). Cell type and time point are not known. The sequenced sample consisted of PBMCs or a T cell subset sorted from them (not recorded which). This chain uses TRBV20-1 with TRBJ1-4; 7 nucleotides line up with TRBD1. In DNA form, the CDR3 reads TGCAGTGCCGGGGGACAGTCTAATGAAAAACTGTTTTTT. This gives the protein CSAGGQSNEKLFF.